This is a list of T cell receptor beta chains from one sample in a study of response to subunit inactivated influenza vaccine. TCRdb reanalysed the RT-PCR reads using MiXCR and keeps one entry per CDR3 protein. The sample holds roughly 630,000 distinct CDR3 sequences, about 15% seen once. This material consisted of PBMCs from blood, taken 14 to 15 days before vaccination. The receptors here all came from a man aged 50 to 59 who received an inactivated influenza vaccine. The CDR3 runs from the conserved cysteine through the conserved F or W. D genes are given only for firm matches. Size values are once, few and many counts, or a class for expanded clones, and some rows have none.

>.|TRBV6-5|few|TRBJ1-2
CASSYSGGANYGYTF
TGTGCCAGCAGTTACTCGGGCGGCGCTAACTATGGCTACACCTTC
>.|TRBV9|many|TRBJ2-7
CASSVGYEQYF
TGTGCCAGCAGTGTCGGGTACGAGCAGTACTTC
>TRBD2|TRBV2|.|TRBJ2-1
CASRRTGGPYDEQFF
TGTGCCAGCAGACGTACGGGAGGGCCCTACGATGAGCAGTTCTTC
>.|TRBV28|.|TRBJ1-2
CASSFGQTIYGYTF
TGTGCCAGCAGTTTTGGACAGACAATCTATGGCTACACCTTC
>.|TRBV12-3/TRBV12-4|.|TRBJ1-2
CASSLAEGYGYTF
TGTGCCAGCAGTTTAGCGGAGGGATATGGCTACACCTTC
>.|TRBV4-2|.|TRBJ1-6
CASSQDQGESNSPLHF
TGTGCCAGCAGCCAAGATCAAGGGGAGAGTAATTCACCCCTCCACTTT
>.|TRBV15|few|TRBJ2-7
CATSRDRDLEQYF
TGTGCCACCAGCAGAGACAGGGACTTGGAGCAGTACTTC
>.|TRBV12-3/TRBV12-4|many|TRBJ2-5
CASSPRPRGETQYF
TGTGCCAGCAGTCCCCGACCTCGGGGAGAGACCCAGTACTTC
>TRBD2|TRBV7-2|few|TRBJ2-1
CASSLRGTSFNEQFF
TGTGCCAGCAGCTTACGAGGGACTAGCTTTAATGAGCAGTTCTTC
>.|TRBV20-1|.|TRBJ2-1
CSARVGWEQFF
TGCAGTGCTAGAGTCGGTTGGGAGCAGTTCTTC
>.|TRBV28|many|TRBJ2-2
CASSPPKVTGELFF
TGTGCCAGCAGCCCTCCCAAGGTCACCGGGGAGCTGTTTTTT
>.|TRBV5-1|.|TRBJ2-1
CASSLNSGEQFF
TGCGCCAGCTCGCTCAATAGTGGTGAGCAGTTCTTC
>.|TRBV24-1|.|TRBJ2-1
CATGGLGNEQFF
TGTGCCACCGGGGGGTTGGGCAATGAGCAGTTCTTC
>.|TRBV11-2|many|TRBJ1-2
CASSPDRDYGYTF
TGTGCCAGCAGCCCCGACAGAGACTATGGCTACACCTTC
>.|TRBV29-1|few|TRBJ2-3
CSVEGRATDTQYF
TGCAGCGTTGAAGGCAGGGCTACAGATACGCAGTATTTT
>.|TRBV7-9|few|TRBJ1-2
CASSDATDGYTF
TGTGCCAGCAGCGACGCGACAGACGGCTACACCTTC
>.|TRBV5-6|.|TRBJ2-5
CASSLSAGRSETQYF
TGTGCCAGCAGCCTAAGTGCAGGGAGGTCAGAGACCCAGTACTTC
>.|TRBV4-3|.|TRBJ2-1
CASSQDLTSRTGDEQFF
TGCGCCAGCAGCCAAGATCTAACTTCAAGAACTGGCGATGAGCAGTTCTTC
>TRBD2|TRBV20-1|.|TRBJ2-1
CSARGTSASNEQFF
TGCAGTGCTAGAGGGACTAGTGCGTCTAATGAGCAGTTCTTC
>TRBD1|TRBV4-3|.|TRBJ1-2
CASSQVWTGNYGYTF
TGCGCCAGCAGCCAAGTGTGGACAGGGAACTATGGCTACACCTTC
>TRBD2|TRBV25-1|few|TRBJ2-1
CASSGTSGRVGEQFF
TGTGCCAGCAGTGGCACTAGCGGGAGGGTGGGTGAGCAGTTCTTC
>TRBD1|TRBV6-5|many|TRBJ1-1
CASSYRGTGYKNTEAFF
TGTGCCAGCAGTTACAGGGGGACAGGGTATAAGAACACTGAAGCTTTCTTT
>TRBD1|TRBV20-1|.|TRBJ1-5
CSARGRPGTGKDQPQHF
TGCAGTGCTAGAGGCCGACCCGGGACAGGGAAGGATCAGCCCCAGCATTTT
>TRBD2|TRBV4-2|.|TRBJ2-3
CASSRRASGSADTQYF
TGTGCCAGCAGCCGGAGGGCTAGCGGGAGCGCAGATACGCAGTATTTT
>TRBD1|TRBV12-3/TRBV12-4|.|TRBJ1-1
CASSLGDRGRAEAFF
TGTGCCAGCAGTTTAGGGGACAGGGGGCGGGCGGAAGCTTTCTTT
>TRBD2|TRBV27|few|TRBJ2-1
CASSLSARLAGGDEQFF
TGTGCCAGCAGTTTATCCGCGAGACTAGCGGGAGGGGATGAGCAGTTCTTC
>.|TRBV4-3|.|TRBJ2-7
CASSQEPAGKSYEQYF
TGCGCCAGCAGCCAAGAACCGGCGGGAAAGTCCTACGAGCAGTACTTC
>TRBD1|TRBV9|many|TRBJ2-1
CASSFGQGLYNEQFF
TGTGCCAGCAGCTTCGGACAGGGGCTCTACAATGAGCAGTTCTTC
>.|TRBV4-1|few|TRBJ1-6
CASRRSSYNSPLHF
TGCGCCAGCCGGAGATCCTCCTATAATTCACCCCTCCACTTT